Below are 3 T cell receptor beta chains sequenced from a single sample in a study of T cell repertoires in cytomegalovirus infection (dated by TCRdb to the late 2010s). Instrument used: Illumina HiSeq 1500. The raw public data were reprocessed by TCRdb itself: fastp quality trimming at Q25, MiXCR clonotype calling, in-frame beta chains only. Rows are unified per CDR3 protein, each entry keeping the most common DNA and genes. This sample lists roughly 230,000 distinct CDR3 sequences; 17% were detected once. The leading ten clones occupy approximately 44% of the sample. The source material was CD8+ T cells from PBMCs. The receptors were gathered from a human donor in good health (CMV status not recorded). Some clones in this sample may be carry-over from other donors' samples.

The table lists this clonotype with a few counts. The rearrangement uses TRBV5-6 and TRBJ1-2; 8 nucleotides match TRBD1. The CDR3 sequence is 14 residues long. The V segment lost 6 bases and the J segment 2 bases; nucleotides outside the gene matches: 6. CDR1 is SGHDT, CDR2 YYEEEE, per germline. The CDR3 spells CASTWTGNNYGYTF. The CDR3 region has the DNA TGTGCCAGCACCTGGACAGGGAACAACTATGGCTACACCTTC.

This clonotype was seen only a few times. The J gene is TRBJ2-7, the V gene TRBV7-6; 10 nucleotides align to TRBD2. CDR1 is SGHVS and CDR2 is FNYEAQ in the germline V gene. The CDR3 contains 15 residues. With V trimmed by 5 bases and J by 1 base, 5 bases remained unmatched. The CDR3 bases are TGTGCCAGCAGCCGGGAACTAGCGGGGTCCTACGAGCAGTACTTC. This sequence encodes CASSRELAGSYEQYF.

This clonotype has ten or more counts. This sequence joins TRBV7-8 and TRBJ2-7, with 8 bases aligning to TRBD1. Germline V gene sequence: CDR1 SGHVS, CDR2 FQNEAQ. Trimming at V came to 5 bases and at J to 4 bases, leaving 10 bases not matched to a gene. The CDR3 spans 15 residues. CDR3 amino acids: CASSKPTGEGYEQYF. The DNA for the CDR3 is TGTGCCAGCAGCAAGCCGACAGGGGAAGGGTACGAGCAGTACTTC.